What follows is one T cell receptor (beta chain) and its context. No antigen is known for it. Attached unique molecular identifiers marked individual cDNA molecules. Using its own MiXCR run on the 5' RACE reads, TCRdb lists one record per CDR3 protein. The table shows under 30,000 distinct CDR3 sequences, with 4.5% to 7% occurring only once. V dropped 6 bases and J dropped 2; count of bases not matched to a gene: 10. The CDR3 has 17 amino acids. This record belongs to a study of early T cells in non-severe SARS-CoV-2 infection. Looking at the study overall: With bulk RNA from unsorted whole blood as input, sequencing yielded unpaired chains. The study's findings and limits: Using VDJdb, the matching emphasized anti-spike CD8 responses while missing private and CD4 specificities.

Sequencing was carried out using whole blood. The rearrangement joins TRBV12-3 or TRBV12-4 to TRBJ1-4; 9 bases align to TRBD1. The source of this sequence is an adult who was a healthcare worker with PCR-confirmed SARS-CoV-2 infection or an uninfected control (not recorded which). The CDR3 sequence is CASSPMGQGYTNEKLFF. CDR3 nucleotide sequence: TGTGCCAGCAGCCCGATGGGACAGGGATATACTAATGAAAAACTGTTTTTT.